The source of this T cell receptor beta chain is a study of cytomegalovirus exposure and HLA in healthy donors. Study conclusions and caveats: HLA allele associations emerged for around 15,000 TCR beta sequences in a later analysis, at 0.05 false discovery rate. Information on immune exposure was restricted to one variable (CMV serostatus).

A remark on this clone: What it binds is not known.

Germline values: CDR1 MDHEN, CDR2 SYDVKM. After removal of 5 bases from V and 2 bases from J, the junction contained 8 bases not matched to a gene. The CDR3 covers 16 residues. Primers for the PCR totalled 60 Vbeta and 13 Jbeta. Profiled with immunoSEQ multiplex PCR; TCRdb holds only in-frame clones, not every one. The sample carries 100,000 or so clones, around 74% recorded once. J is TRBJ2-3 and V is TRBV28; 9 bases fit TRBD2. The origin of this receptor is a man aged 25 to 45 in good health and CMV-seropositive. Sequences were obtained from PBMCs. Here the CDR3 DNA reads TGTGCCAGCAGTGCCCCTAGCGGGGCTAACACAGATACGCAGTATTTT. Encoded protein: CASSAPSGANTDTQYF.